This TCR beta chain comes out of a study of shared clonotypes between healthy human individuals. The assay was immunoSEQ multiplex PCR, and TCRdb's table has in-frame clones only and misses some. This repertoire shows around 2.3 million clones, under 97% found once; its top ten account for approximately 0.13%. This CDR3 comprises 16 residues. V was trimmed by 0 bases and J by 1 base, leaving 12 bases between them. Germline CDR1 and CDR2: SGHRS and YFSETQ. The V call is TRBV5-1, the J call TRBJ2-3, with a possible D match to TRBD1 (6 bases). This clonotype was sampled from a young man in good health. Sequenced input: naive CD4+ T cells sorted from blood. Regarding subset: CD45RA+ positively selected. The CDR3: CASSLASQGRTDTQYF. The DNA for the CDR3 is TGCGCCAGCAGCTTGGCTTCTCAGGGGCGCACAGATACGCAGTATTTT.